One and the same sample provided the 14 T cell receptor beta chains below, sequenced in a study of blood T cell repertoires in COVID-19. Assay: immunoSEQ multiplex PCR; the TCRdb copy retains only in-frame clones and omits some. The data show around 7,000 clones, around 86% seen once. Sample: peripheral blood. Receptors were obtained from a human donor with active COVID-19. The donor label of this sample is uncertain.

The chain employs TRBV7-8 and TRBJ1-2; D gene ambiguous. Germline-derived CDR1 and CDR2 are SGHVS and FQNEAQ. The CDR3 extends over 12 amino acids. Trimming left V 2 bases short and J 8 bases short, with 9 bases between. The CDR3 DNA reads as TGTGCCAGCAGCTTAACCAGTTTGGGCTACACCTTC. Its translation is CASSLTSLGYTF.

The table lists this clone with a count of one. The V gene is TRBV6-5, the J gene TRBJ1-6; TRBD1 is a possible D gene (6 bases). V lost 2 bases and J lost 7, with 9 bases in between. This CDR3 region has 14 residues. Per the germline V gene, CDR1 is MNHEY and CDR2 is SVGAGI. The CDR3 coding sequence is TGTGCCAGCAGTTACAGTGGACAGAATTCACCCCTCCACTTT. It codes for CASSYSGQNSPLHF.

The chain uses TRBV7-2 and TRBJ2-3, with D uncertain. CDR3 size: 13 residues. V was shortened by 5 bases and J by 8 bases, with 14 bases between the two germline ends. Germline V CDR1 and CDR2: SGHTA, FQGNSA. The CDR3 nucleotides are TGTGCCAGCAGCCAGATACTACTTGGTACGCAGTATTTT. This translates into CASSQILLGTQYF.

This chain links TRBV6-1 with TRBJ2-1, with 8 bases matching TRBD2. This CDR3 is built from 17 residues. Germline V gene data show CDR1 as MNHNS and CDR2 as SASEGT. Germline trimming cut 1 base from V and 0 bases from J; bases unmatched to any gene: 5. The CDR3 bases are TGTGCCAGCAGTGAAGATAGGCGGGGGGCCTCCTACAATGAGCAGTTCTTC. Translated: CASSEDRRGASYNEQFF.

V gene TRBV5-1 combines with J gene TRBJ1-1; TRBD1 matches at 9 bases. The CDR3 length is 15 residues. Unmatched junction bases numbered 8, after V lost 4 bases and J lost 4 bases. CDR1 and CDR2 from the germline V gene are SGHRS and YFSETQ. The CDR3 DNA reads as TGCGCCAGCAGCACCTCCGGGACAGGGTTCACTGAAGCTTTCTTT. It translates to CASSTSGTGFTEAFF.

V gene TRBV12-3 or TRBV12-4 combines with J gene TRBJ2-1, with 9 bases lining up with TRBD1. V was pared by 5 bases and J by 8 bases, with 4 bases of the junction left unmatched. The CDR3 covers 13 residues. The CDR3, as DNA: TGTGCCAGCAGTGCGGGACAGGGCCATGAGCAGTTCTTC. Encoded protein: CASSAGQGHEQFF.

The CDR3 sequence is CASSFDRVETQYF. The DNA for the CDR3 is TGTGCCAGCAGCTTTGACAGGGTAGAGACCCAGTACTTC. The chain carries TRBV7-2 and TRBJ2-5; 7 positions agree with TRBD1. Germline values: CDR1 SGHTA, CDR2 FQGNSA. The ends lost 3 bases at V and 4 bases at J; junction bases unmatched: 2. The CDR3 is 13 amino acids.

This clone was counted only a few times. J is TRBJ2-7 and V is TRBV19; TRBD1 matches 7 bases. The CDR3 is 14 residues long. Germline-derived CDR1 and CDR2 are LNHDA and SQIVND (reference sequence). The trim removed 2 bases at V and 4 bases at J, leaving 5 bases unmatched. The CDR3 sequence: CASSIRGQGYEQYF. CDR3 bases: TGTGCCAGTAGTATAAGGGGGCAGGGATACGAGCAGTACTTC.

The chain has TRBV6-2 or TRBV6-3 and TRBJ1-1, with a weak D call TRBD1 (5 bases). The CDR3 covers 13 residues. The germline gives CDR1 MNHEY, CDR2 SVGEGT. Trimming removed 6 bases at V and 4 bases at J, with 12 bases between. The CDR3 sequence: CASSHGGSTEAFF. The CDR3 DNA reads TGTGCCAGCAGCCACGGGGGGAGCACTGAAGCTTTCTTT.

This chain links TRBV7-8 with TRBJ2-7; D is possibly TRBD1 (6 bases). Germline values: CDR1 SGHVS, CDR2 FQNEAQ. This CDR3 contains 14 residues. Deletions cut 5 bases from V and 4 bases from J, with 15 bases between. CDR3 sequence: CASSAGQLGYEQYF. The CDR3 DNA follows: TGTGCCAGCAGCGCAGGACAGCTAGGTTACGAGCAGTACTTC.

The chain links TRBV12-3 or TRBV12-4 to TRBJ1-4; unclear D gene. The CDR3 runs to 13 residues. The V and J ends lost 4 bases and 5 bases respectively, with 8 bases between them. The CDR3 sequence is CASSSNQNEKLFF. Here the CDR3 DNA reads TGTGCCAGCAGTTCAAATCAAAATGAAAAACTGTTTTTT.

The chain has TRBV6-5 and TRBJ2-5; TRBD2 aligns across 8 bases. This CDR3 region has 16 residues. CDR1 and CDR2 (germline): MNHEY, SVGAGI. J gave up 5 bases and V 2 bases, and 10 bases lay outside the gene matches. The CDR3 nucleotides are TGTGCCAGCAGTTACGACCGGGGGGGCCAAGGGGAGACCCAGTACTTC. It specifies CASSYDRGGQGETQYF.

The chain combines TRBV6-2 or TRBV6-3 with TRBJ1-4; D not resolved. V lost 5 bases to trimming and J lost 7 bases, with 5 bases between them. The CDR3 spans 11 residues. Germline CDR1 MNHEY, CDR2 SVGEGT. CDR3 DNA: TGTGCCAGCAGTGCGATTGAAAAACTGTTTTTT. Amino acid sequence: CASSAIEKLFF.

V usage is TRBV7-9 and J usage is TRBJ1-2; 7 nucleotides match TRBD1. CDR1 and CDR2 (germline): SEHNR, FQNEAQ (reference sequence). This CDR3 comprises 18 residues. Trimming took 4 bases from V and 4 from J; bases not matched to a gene: 18. The CDR3 DNA is TGTGCCAGCAGCTCCACAAATATTTGGACAGGATACATCTATGGCTACACCTTC. It encodes CASSSTNIWTGYIYGYTF.